Listed here are 25 T cell receptor beta chains from one sample, sequenced in a study of blood T cell repertoires in COVID-19. Produced via immunoSEQ multiplex PCR; TCRdb's table is partial and in-frame only. The sample yields 280,000 or so clones, more than 70% seen once. The sample comprised peripheral blood. Receptors were obtained from a woman aged 30 to 39 who had recovered from COVID-19.

CDR3 region: CASSPPGSGANVLTF. CDR3 bases: TGTGCCAGCAGCCCTCCAGGGTCAGGGGCCAACGTCCTGACTTTC. This chain joins TRBV28 and TRBJ2-6, with D possibly matching TRBD1 (5 bases). Trimming took 6 bases from V and 4 from J, leaving 13 bases between them. This CDR3 has 15 residues. Germline V gene lookup returns CDR1 MDHEN and CDR2 SYDVKM.

V and J are TRBV19 and TRBJ1-3; D is uncertain. The CDR3 extends over 12 amino acids. Looked up from germline, CDR1 is LNHDA and CDR2 is SQIVND (reference sequence). Trimming pared 7 bases from V and 0 bases from J, leaving 4 bases between. Written as DNA, the CDR3 is TGTGCCAGTACAGTCTCTGGAAACACCATATATTTT. It encodes CASTVSGNTIYF.

The CDR3 loop reads CASSRPGGLDEKLFF. The CDR3 DNA is TGTGCCAGCAGTAGACCAGGGGGCCTTGATGAAAAACTGTTTTTT. The V and J genes are TRBV25-1 and TRBJ1-4; TRBD1 agrees at 8 bases. The CDR3 has 15 residues. Germline V gene data show CDR1 as MGHDK and CDR2 as SYGVNS. The V segment lost 5 bases and the J segment 6 bases; nucleotides outside the gene matches: 8.

This chain joins TRBV19 and TRBJ1-5; 10 nucleotides line up with TRBD1. CDR3 length: 16 residues. The germline gives CDR1 LNHDA, CDR2 SQIVND (reference sequence). V lost 11 bases to trimming and J lost 1 base; unmatched junction nucleotides: 11. CDR3 protein: CASSRTGGVSNQPQHF. CDR3 bases: TGTGCCTCATCCCGGACAGGGGGGGTAAGCAATCAGCCCCAGCATTTT. The full variable domain, with the rest looked up from reference TRBV19 and TRBJ1-5, is DGGITQSPKYLFRKEGQNVTLSCEQNLNHDAMYWYRQDPGQGLRLIYYSQIVNDFQKGDIAEGYSVSREKKESFPLTVTSAQKNPTAFYLCASSRTGGVSNQPQHFGDGTRLSIL.

The CDR3 sequence: CASSNTITEAFF. CDR3 DNA: TGTGCCAGTAGTAATACTATCACTGAAGCTTTCTTT. V usage is TRBV19 and J usage is TRBJ1-1, with D hard to call. V lost 4 bases and J 4 bases, leaving 7 bases between the germline ends. The CDR3 has 12 amino acids. Germline V CDR1 and CDR2: LNHDA, SQIVND (reference sequence).

This chain joins TRBV6-2 or TRBV6-3 and TRBJ1-1, with 8 positions matching TRBD1. Losses at the gene ends were 5 bases for V and 2 bases for J; bases not matched to a gene: 4. The CDR3 has 14 amino acids. Germline V gives CDR1 MNHEY, CDR2 SVGEGT. The CDR3 spells CASSKQGENTEAFF. The CDR3 DNA follows: TGTGCCAGCAGTAAACAGGGGGAAAACACTGAAGCTTTCTTT.

V and J are TRBV2 and TRBJ1-6; D is unclear. Germline CDR1 reads SNHLY; CDR2 reads FYNNEI. This CDR3 spans 12 amino acids. Trimming removed 7 bases from V and 7 bases from J, with 8 bases in between. CDR3 nucleotide sequence: TGTGCCAGCATGGAGCAGAATTCACCCCTCCACTTT. Its translation is CASMEQNSPLHF.

On this clone itself: Additional DNA sequences in this sample encode the identical CDR3. The chain's CDR3 is CASSLQGNTEAFF. CDR3 nucleotide sequence: TGTGCCAGCAGTTTGCAGGGAAACACTGAAGCTTTCTTT. The chain combines TRBV12-3 or TRBV12-4 with TRBJ1-1; possible D gene TRBD1, 5 bases. The CDR3 is made up of 13 amino acids. V was cut by 3 bases and J by 2 bases, with 7 bases left in between.

CDR3 sequence reads: CASSLRGRGNTIYF. In nucleotides, the CDR3 is TGTGCCAGCAGCTTGCGGGGGAGGGGAAACACCATATATTTT. The chain links TRBV5-6 to TRBJ1-3; maybe TRBD1 (5 bases). V lost 1 base and J lost 4, with 9 bases in between. Germline CDR1 reads SGHDT; CDR2 reads YYEEEE. The CDR3 loop spans 14 amino acids.

The gene calls are TRBV5-4 and TRBJ2-3; 10 positions match TRBD2. Germline trimming cut 2 bases from V and 5 bases from J; bases unmatched to any gene: 5. This CDR3 region has 15 residues. Germline loops: CDR1 SGHNT, CDR2 YYREEE (reference sequence). CDR3 DNA: TGTGCCAGCAGCTTAGCGGGGGGGCCTGGAGATACGCAGTATTTT. It translates to CASSLAGGPGDTQYF.

In its sample, this clone was seen once. V usage is TRBV6-6 and J usage is TRBJ2-2; 11 bases are shared with TRBD2. CDR3 length: 16 residues. The germline gives CDR1 MNHNY, CDR2 SVGAGI (reference sequence). V trimming: 5 bases; J trimming: 6 bases; junction bases outside the gene matches: 8. The CDR3 DNA reads TGTGCCAGCAGTAGAACTAGCGGGGGCCCCGCCGGGGAGCTGTTTTTT. It is translated as CASSRTSGGPAGELFF.

The gene calls are TRBV6-2 or TRBV6-3 and TRBJ1-5; possible D gene TRBD1, 5 bases. Germline lookup yields CDR1 MNHEY and CDR2 SVGEGT. The length of the CDR3 is 13 residues. V lost 1 base and J 7 bases, leaving 8 bases between the germline ends. The CDR3 coding sequence is TGTGCCAGCAGTTACTGGGGCAGCCAGCCCCAGCATTTT. This codes for CASSYWGSQPQHF.

The rearrangement joins TRBV28 to TRBJ2-7; 7 bases agree with TRBD1. The germline CDR1 and CDR2 sequences are MDHEN and SYDVKM. V trimming: 6 bases; J trimming: 2 bases; junction bases outside the gene matches: 19. This CDR3 has 18 amino acids. This CDR3 reads CASSPNLRTGRFTYEQYF. As DNA, the CDR3 is TGTGCCAGCAGCCCCAACCTTCGGACAGGCCGTTTTACCTACGAGCAGTACTTC.

This sequence joins TRBV6-5 and TRBJ1-6; 9 bases line up with TRBD1. This CDR3 is 14 amino acids long. CDR1 is MNHEY, CDR2 SVGAGI, per germline. After removal of 6 bases from V and 10 bases from J, the junction contained 7 bases not matched to a gene. CDR3 in amino acids: CASRKDRGESPLHF. The CDR3 bases are TGTGCCAGCAGGAAGGACAGGGGTGAATCACCCCTCCACTTT.

V gene TRBV20-1 combines with J gene TRBJ1-1; 7 bases align to TRBD1. Germline CDR1 reads DFQATT; CDR2 reads SNEGSKA (reference sequence). The CDR3 length is 11 residues. V was clipped by 3 bases and J by 7 bases; unmatched bases: 2. In nucleotides, the CDR3 is TGCAGTGCTAGTACAGGGGATGAAGCTTTCTTT. As protein: CSASTGDEAFF.

The chain uses TRBV6-2 or TRBV6-3 and TRBJ2-7; TRBD1 matches at 8 bases. The CDR3 is made up of 16 amino acids. The junction had 13 bases not matched to a gene; V was cut back by 5 bases and J by 4 bases. Germline-derived CDR1 and CDR2 are MNHEY and SVGEGT. CDR3 nucleotides: TGTGCCAGCAGTCCGCGGACAGGGCTTCGGGGGTACGAGCAGTACTTC. It specifies CASSPRTGLRGYEQYF.

The rearrangement uses TRBV18 and TRBJ1-6, with D perhaps TRBD1 (5 bases). The germline V gene has CDR1 KGHSH and CDR2 LQKENI. Trimming removed 5 bases from V and 8 bases from J, with 10 bases in between. The CDR3 has 13 residues. The CDR3 coding sequence is TGTGCCAGCTCAAACGGACATGATTCACCCCTCCACTTT. Protein product: CASSNGHDSPLHF.

With regard to this clone: Other DNA sequences in the sample encode the same CDR3. V usage is TRBV6-4 and J usage is TRBJ2-2; the match to TRBD2 covers 9 bases. The V gene's germline CDR1 is MRHNA and CDR2 SNTAGT. The V segment lost 0 bases and the J segment 6 bases; nucleotides outside the gene matches: 2. The CDR3 has 15 amino acids. CDR3 DNA sequence: TGTGCCAGCAGTGACTCGGCGGGGGGGCCCGGGGAGCTGTTTTTT. Amino acids: CASSDSAGGPGELFF.

The CDR3 DNA sequence: TGTGCCAGCAGCCGTTGGGACAGAGGGACTGAAGCTTTCTTT. Translation: CASSRWDRGTEAFF. The J gene is TRBJ1-1, the V gene TRBV3-1 (or the pseudogene TRBV3-2), with 7 bases that match TRBD1. This CDR3 contains 14 residues. From germline, CDR1 is LGHDT and CDR2 YNNKEL (reference sequence). With V trimmed by 4 bases and J by 5 bases, 7 bases remained unmatched.

A note on this clone: Distinct nucleotide sequences in the sample also encode this CDR3. The V gene is TRBV12-3 or TRBV12-4, the J gene TRBJ1-2, with D possibly matching TRBD1 (6 bases). Deletions cut 2 bases from V and 7 bases from J, with 8 bases between. The CDR3 contains 12 residues. The CDR3 region has the DNA TGTGCCAGCAGTTTACAGGGGAGTGGCTACACCTTC. Translation: CASSLQGSGYTF.

This chain links TRBV3-1 (or the pseudogene TRBV3-2) with TRBJ1-1; D remains unclear. This CDR3 contains 14 residues. Trimming took 0 bases from V and 1 from J, leaving 6 bases between them. CDR1 and CDR2 (germline): LGHDT, YNNKEL (reference sequence). The CDR3 reads CASSQDSENTEAFF. In nucleotides, the CDR3 is TGTGCCAGCAGCCAAGATAGTGAGAACACTGAAGCTTTCTTT.

V gene TRBV4-3 combines with J gene TRBJ1-4, with D possibly matching TRBD1 (5 bases). Germline V lookup: CDR1 LGHNA, CDR2 YSLEER. CDR3 length: 16 amino acids. The V gene lost 0 bases and the J gene lost 5 bases, with 13 bases spanning the gap. The CDR3 region has the DNA TGCGCCAGCAGCCAAGAGAGCGGGGGACGGAATGAAAAACTGTTTTTT. This encodes CASSQESGGRNEKLFF.

The chain is built from TRBV2 and TRBJ1-1; D unclear. V was shortened by 8 bases and J by 6 bases, with 10 bases between the two germline ends. Germline-derived CDR1 and CDR2 are SNHLY and FYNNEI. This CDR3 is 11 amino acids long. The CDR3 DNA reads as TGTGCCAGCGGTTCTAGGTCTGAAGCTTTCTTT. Its protein is CASGSRSEAFF. Looking up the rest from reference TRBV2 and TRBJ1-1 gives the full variable domain: EPEVTQTPSHQVTQMGQEVILRCVPISNHLYFYWYRQILGQKVEFLVSFYNNEISEKSEIFDDQFSVERPDGSNFTLKIRSTKLEDSAMYFCASGSRSEAFFGQGTRLTVV.

This clone was seen a handful of times. The chain couples TRBV2 to TRBJ1-4, with TRBD1 matching 7 bases. V lost 6 bases to trimming and J lost 6 bases; unmatched junction nucleotides: 7. The CDR3 contains 14 residues. Per germline, CDR1 SNHLY and CDR2 FYNNEI. The CDR3 DNA sequence: TGTGCCAGCAGCCCGACAGGGAGGCATGAAAAACTGTTTTTT. Translated, it gives CASSPTGRHEKLFF.

V usage is TRBV27 and J usage is TRBJ1-1, with 8 bases that match TRBD1. The trim removed 3 bases at V and 5 bases at J, leaving 17 bases unmatched. The CDR3 sequence is 18 residues long. Germline V gene sequence: CDR1 MNHEY, CDR2 SMNVEV (reference sequence). The CDR3 sequence is CASSLGGEARGRETEAFF. The CDR3 nucleotides read TGTGCCAGCAGTTTGGGCGGCGAAGCCAGGGGGCGGGAGACTGAAGCTTTCTTT.